Below are 19 T cell receptor beta chains sequenced from a single sample in a study of beta chain features in type 1 diabetes (dated by TCRdb to 2017 to 2018). The library was produced with the immunoSEQ multiplex PCR assay. All of the isolated RNA was reverse transcribed with the High Capacity cDNA Reverse Transcription Kit, so expressed TCRB transcripts were sequenced. TCRdb limited this immuneACCESS table to in-frame rearrangements with V and J called. A share of clones is missing; checked studies link under half to unresolved V genes, and the rest is unexplained. This sample is represented by roughly 340,000 clones; about 13% of them were singletons. The biggest ten clones account for 0.015% of the sample. The paper as a whole reports these results and caveats: A moderate but significant shortening of TCRB CDR3 length was observed in type 1 diabetes patients in all four CD4+ subsets.

The antigens for these receptors are not known. The sample comprised naive CD4+ T cells from blood. The cell subset or site tag for this specimen amounts to: true naive CD4+ T cells. All receptors come from a woman under 30 with type 1 diabetes.

This clone has more than one count but fewer than ten. The chain employs TRBV9 and TRBJ2-5; possibly TRBD1 for D (5 bases). Trimming pared 1 base from V and 5 bases from J, leaving 12 bases between. The CDR3 runs to 14 residues. Germline V gives CDR1 SGDLS, CDR2 YYNGEE. The CDR3, as DNA: TGTGCCAGCAGCGTATCAGGGATCGTGGAGACCCAGTACTTC. It specifies CASSVSGIVETQYF.

The chain uses TRBV19 and TRBJ2-5, with D possibly being TRBD2 (6 bases). Germline loops: CDR1 LNHDA, CDR2 SQIVND (reference sequence). Trimming removed 3 bases at V and 4 bases at J, with 18 bases between. This CDR3 has 16 amino acids. The CDR3, as DNA: TGTGCCAGTAGTATGAGCGGCCCCCGGGGGAGAGAGACCCAGTACTTC. This encodes CASSMSGPRGRETQYF.

This clone was seen only a few times. The chain has TRBV5-5 and TRBJ2-6, with no clear D. V lost 2 bases and J 2 bases, leaving 8 bases between the germline ends. The CDR3 has 15 residues. CDR1 SGHKS and CDR2 YYEKEE come from the germline V gene (reference sequence). CDR3 loop: CASSLTTAGANVLTF. The CDR3 coding sequence is TGTGCCAGCAGCTTAACAACAGCTGGGGCCAACGTCCTGACTTTC.

The chain is built from TRBV5-1 and TRBJ1-1; TRBD1 agrees at 7 bases. The V gene's germline CDR1 is SGHRS and CDR2 YFSETQ. This CDR3 region has 13 residues. Losses at the gene ends were 4 bases for V and 11 bases for J; bases not matched to a gene: 11. The CDR3 DNA reads TGCGCCAGCAGCCCTGAGGGGGCCCAAGGGGCTTTCTTT. This sequence encodes CASSPEGAQGAFF.

The rearrangement links TRBV7-9 to TRBJ1-3; no clear D gene. The CDR3 sequence is 16 residues long. V was cut by 0 bases and J by 0 bases, with 9 bases left in between. CDR1 and CDR2 from the germline V gene are SEHNR and FQNEAQ (reference sequence). The CDR3 here is CASSLARRVSGNTIYF. The CDR3 DNA follows: TGTGCCAGCAGCTTAGCACGGCGGGTCTCTGGAAACACCATATATTTT. Using reference TRBV7-9 and TRBJ1-3 for the parts outside the CDR3, the full variable domain is DTGVSQNPRHKITKRGQNVTFRCDPISEHNRLYWYRQTLGQGPEFLTYFQNEAQLEKSRLLSDRFSAERPKGSFSTLEIQRTEQGDSAMYLCASSLARRVSGNTIYFGEGSWLTVV.

The chain has TRBV29-1 and TRBJ1-1; the D is unclear. Trimming shortened V by 5 bases and J by 1 base, and 11 bases separated the two germline ends. From germline, CDR1 is SQVTM and CDR2 ANQGSEA. CDR3 length: 13 residues. CDR3 protein: CSVFPWANTEAFF. As DNA, the CDR3 is TGCAGCGTTTTCCCGTGGGCGAACACTGAAGCTTTCTTT.

Only a few counts were recorded for this clone. The chain couples TRBV11-2 to TRBJ2-3; D unclear. The CDR3 sequence is 14 residues long. V lost 1 base and J lost 6, with 11 bases in between. From germline, CDR1 is SGHAT and CDR2 FQNNGV. CDR3 sequence: CASSLANLRDTQYF. The CDR3, as DNA: TGTGCCAGCAGCTTAGCAAACCTGAGGGATACGCAGTATTTT.

The chain joins TRBV7-2 to TRBJ2-2, with 12 nucleotides matching TRBD2. The CDR3 length is 17 residues. Germline trimming cut 5 bases from V and 1 base from J; bases unmatched to any gene: 5. Germline CDR1 reads SGHTA; CDR2 reads FQGNSA. The CDR3: CASSGGTSGQNTGELFF. DNA for the CDR3: TGTGCCAGCAGCGGGGGGACTAGCGGGCAGAACACCGGGGAGCTGTTTTTT.

This clone was observed a few times. The CDR3 DNA reads TGTGCCTGGACCTCTGACAGGAGCTATAGCAATCAGCCCCAGCATTTT. This sequence encodes CAWTSDRSYSNQPQHF. V usage is TRBV30 and J usage is TRBJ1-5, with a possible D match to TRBD1 (6 bases). V lost 4 bases and J 0 bases, leaving 16 bases between the germline ends. CDR3 length: 16 amino acids. CDR1 is GTSNPN, CDR2 SVGIG, per germline (reference sequence). The full variable domain, in which reference TRBV30 and TRBJ1-5 provide the parts outside the CDR3, is SQTIHQWPATLVQPVGSPLSLECTVEGTSNPNLYWYRQAAGRGLQLLFYSVGIGQISSEVPQNLSASRPQDRQFILSSKKLLLSDSGFYLCAWTSDRSYSNQPQHFGDGTRLSIL.

This clone was picked up a small number of times. The J gene is TRBJ2-7, the V gene TRBV5-1, with 9 positions matching TRBD2. With V trimmed by 4 bases and J by 2 bases, 4 bases remained unmatched. This CDR3 is 14 amino acids long. CDR1 SGHRS and CDR2 YFSETQ come from the germline V gene. The CDR3 nucleotides read TGCGCCAGCAGCCCGGGACTAGCCACCTACGAGCAGTACTTC. As protein: CASSPGLATYEQYF.

The V gene is TRBV9, the J gene TRBJ1-2, with D uncertain. The CDR3 contains 10 residues. With 3 bases removed from V and 8 bases from J, the gap between germline ends came to 5 bases. Germline-derived CDR1 and CDR2 are SGDLS and YYNGEE. The CDR3 region has the DNA TGTGCCAGCAGCGGCAGAGGCTACACCTTC. Its translation: CASSGRGYTF.

This sequence joins TRBV5-5 and TRBJ2-5, with D possibly matching TRBD2 (6 bases). CDR1 is SGHKS, CDR2 YYEKEE, per germline (reference sequence). This CDR3 region has 14 residues. The V and J ends lost 3 bases and 2 bases respectively, with 11 bases between them. The CDR3 is CASSSASVQETQYF. CDR3 in DNA: TGTGCCAGCAGCTCGGCTAGCGTACAAGAGACCCAGTACTTC. Based on the CDR3 plus reference TRBV5-5 and TRBJ2-5, the full variable domain is DAGVTQSPTHLIKTRGQQVTLRCSPISGHKSVSWYQQVLGQGPQFIFQYYEKEERGRGNFPDRFSARQFPNYSSELNVNALLLGDSALYLCASSSASVQETQYFGPGTRLLVL.

Only a few counts were recorded for this clone. The rearrangement joins TRBV5-1 to TRBJ2-7; 9 bases fit TRBD1. Germline CDR1 and CDR2: SGHRS and YFSETQ. With V trimmed by 0 bases and J by 0 bases, 4 bases remained unmatched. The CDR3 spans 16 residues. In DNA, the CDR3 is TGCGCCAGCAGCTTGGGGGGGACAGGGAGCTCCTACGAGCAGTACTTC. Protein sequence: CASSLGGTGSSYEQYF.

A few counts support this clone. This chain links TRBV20-1 with TRBJ2-7, with a possible D match to TRBD1 (6 bases). The length of the CDR3 is 11 residues. Per the germline V gene, CDR1 is DFQATT and CDR2 is SNEGSKA (reference sequence). With 8 bases removed from V and 4 bases from J, the gap between germline ends came to 12 bases. CDR3 in DNA: TGCAGTCCCTCACAGGGTTACGAGCAGTACGTC. This gives the protein CSPSQGYEQYV.

Only a few counts were recorded for this clone. The CDR3 sequence: CAWSPRVVVQGEQYV. CDR3 nucleotide sequence: TGTGCCTGGAGTCCCAGGGTTGTTGTACAGGGCGAGCAGTACGTC. The V gene is TRBV30, the J gene TRBJ2-7; a possible D gene is TRBD1 (6 bases). Trimming removed 2 bases from V and 6 bases from J, with 20 bases in between. Germline assignment: CDR1 GTSNPN and CDR2 SVGIG (reference sequence). This CDR3 spans 15 amino acids.

This chain connects TRBV7-2 to TRBJ1-1, with D unresolved. The V end was cut by 5 bases, the J end by 0 bases, with 4 bases between. Germline V gene sequence: CDR1 SGHTA, CDR2 FQGNSA. This CDR3 contains 12 residues. The CDR3 sequence: CASSPMNTEAFF. Here the CDR3 DNA reads TGTGCCAGCAGCCCTATGAACACTGAAGCTTTCTTT. Variable domain in full (rest from reference TRBV7-2 and TRBJ1-1): GAGVSQSPSNKVTEKGKDVELRCDPISGHTALYWYRQSLGQGLEFLIYFQGNSAPDKSGLPSDRFSAERTGGSVSTLTIQRTQQEDSAVYLCASSPMNTEAFFGQGTRLTVV.

V and J are TRBV29-1 and TRBJ2-1; 9 positions match TRBD2. Germline V CDR1 and CDR2: SQVTM, ANQGSEA. The V and J ends lost 6 bases and 0 bases, in that order; junction bases with no gene match: 24. The CDR3 is 21 amino acids. DNA of the CDR3: TGCAGCGTATCTCCACATACTAGCGGGCGAGGGGTCACAAGCTCCTACAATGAGCAGTTCTTC. Its protein is CSVSPHTSGRGVTSSYNEQFF.

The chain links TRBV7-2 to TRBJ2-7, with TRBD2 matching over 11 bases. Unmatched junction bases numbered 6, after V lost 6 bases and J lost 2 bases. Germline values: CDR1 SGHTA, CDR2 FQGNSA. This CDR3 region has 15 residues. CDR3 DNA: TGTGCCAGCAGTGTTACTAGCGGGGGTACCTACGAGCAGTACGTC. Its protein product is CASSVTSGGTYEQYV.

This clone has a handful of counts. The rearrangement joins TRBV7-2 to TRBJ2-7; 7 nucleotides agree with TRBD1. Germline V CDR1 and CDR2: SGHTA, FQGNSA. This CDR3 is built from 14 residues. V lost 5 bases to trimming and J lost 2 bases; unmatched junction nucleotides: 6. In DNA form, the CDR3 reads TGTGCCAGCAGCCGGGACAGTGCGACCTACGAGCAGTACTTC. It translates to CASSRDSATYEQYF.